This T cell receptor (beta chain) was profiled in a study of T cells expressing NK-cell markers (dated by TCRdb to the early 2020s). About the investigation overall: TCR beta-chain repertoires were profiled in sorted CD3+CD56+NKG2C+, CD3+CD56+NKG2C- and CD3+CD56-NKG2C+ T-cell subsets from fewer than 10 donors. Libraries were sequenced as 2 x 150 bp reads on Illumina HiSeq 2000/2500, MiSeq or NextSeq. The study sequenced eight donors, all healthy volunteers chosen at random: three men and five women. Of the eight sequenced donors, seven were found to be HCMV-seropositive and one was found to be HCMV-seronegative. What the work shows at the level of the full study, not this receptor alone: In more than five donors, the dominant CD3+CD56+NKG2C+ clonotypes were found to rank among the top 10 CD8+ clonotypes and to make up about 1.0-8% of CD8+ T cells. Those dominant clonotypes were again the most abundant among CD3+CD56-NKG2C+ cells in several donors, at about 28.3-65%. Whether the expanded NKG2C-expressing T cell clones were specific for HCMV antigens was left unclear.

HCMV serostatus was determined by detecting HCMV-specific IgG in serum with a commercial ELISA kit. Peripheral blood mononuclear cells were isolated from blood by Ficoll density gradient centrifugation. As concerns this clonotype: The antigen it binds to is not known.

Counted from cysteine to phenylalanine, this CDR3 has 15 amino acids. Only the protein sequence is given. According to the germline V gene, CDR1 reads MDHEN and CDR2 reads SYDVKM. The sequencing machine was an Illumina HiSeq 2000. TCR beta cDNA libraries were made by 5'RACE template switching that added a universal primer site and unique molecular identifiers. Synthesis of cDNA was primed from the TCR beta constant segment and was followed by two consecutive PCR amplification steps. The authors processed their data as follows. MIGEC was used to demultiplex reads and group reads by UMI, and MiTCR was used to assemble and quantify clonotypes. To exclude erroneous sequences, any TCR cDNA sequence not supported by at least two reads was discarded. The tcR package was used for downstream repertoire analysis, and clonotypes were matched across fractions by CDR3 nucleotide sequence plus V segment. VDJmatch was used to annotate antigen specificity against VDJdb, with one amino acid substitution in CDR3 allowed. Reads reprocessed by TCRdb are summarized as one entry per CDR3 protein sequence, and DNA is absent. The V and J calls reflect TCRdb's pipeline rather than the authors' work. This sample's table contains a few hundred thousand distinct CDR3 sequences. The ten largest clones take up 4% to 6.5% of the sample.

This receptor was obtained from a man aged 18-69 years in good health. The sequenced sample consisted of blood T cells: a sorted CD56 or NKG2C T cell subset, CD4+ or CD8+ T cells, or bulk PBMC T cells (not recorded which). The V and J segments used are TRBV28 and TRBJ1-3; lacking DNA, the TRBD1 call made by TCRdb goes unchecked. Here the CDR3 is given as CASSLYPGGGNTIYF.